Sequencing of this T cell receptor (beta chain) was carried out in a study of blood T cell repertoires in COVID-19. This CDR3 is 13 amino acids long. The germline V gene encodes CDR1 SNHLY and CDR2 FYNNEI. Trimming cost V 6 bases and J 7 bases; bases outside gene matches: 6. Authors' analysis steps: Counts of nucleated cells, estimated from reference gene primer amplification, were obtained. Clones were sequenced by immunoSEQ multiplex PCR, and TCRdb holds only the in-frame ones, with some missing. V and J calls and clone size come straight from that table; D and trimming were deduced from the DNA. The repertoire holds approximately 100,000 clones, with about 89% as singletons.

This clonotype originated in a man aged 50-60 years with acute or convalescent COVID-19. The chain recombines TRBV2 with TRBJ1-5; 7 bases are a match to TRBD1. Sequenced: peripheral blood. This CDR3 is CASSGDSIQPQHF. The CDR3 coding sequence is TGTGCCAGCAGCGGGGACAGTATACAGCCCCAGCATTTT.